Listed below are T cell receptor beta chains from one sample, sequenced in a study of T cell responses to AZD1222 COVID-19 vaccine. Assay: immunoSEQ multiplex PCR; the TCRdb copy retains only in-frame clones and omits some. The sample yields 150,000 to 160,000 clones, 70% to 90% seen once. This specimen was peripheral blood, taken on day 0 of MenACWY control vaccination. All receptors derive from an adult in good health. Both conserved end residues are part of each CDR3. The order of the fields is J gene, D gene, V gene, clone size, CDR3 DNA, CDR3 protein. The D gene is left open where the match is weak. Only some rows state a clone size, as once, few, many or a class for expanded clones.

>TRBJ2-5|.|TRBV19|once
TGTGCCAGTAGTTCTCTAGCGTGGGAGACCCAGTACTTC
CASSSLAWETQYF
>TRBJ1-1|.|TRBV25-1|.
TGTGCCAGCAGTGAATGGGGACTCACTGAAGCTTTCTTT
CASSEWGLTEAFF
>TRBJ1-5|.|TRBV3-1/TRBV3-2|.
TGTGCCAGCAGCCAAGATCCGGGTCAGCCCCAGCATTTT
CASSQDPGQPQHF
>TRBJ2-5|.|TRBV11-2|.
TGTGCCAGCAGCTTACTTCTGGGTCCGGAGACCCAGTACTTC
CASSLLLGPETQYF
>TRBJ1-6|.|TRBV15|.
TGTGCCACCAGCAGAGATATTGGGATTAATTCACCCCTCCACTTT
CATSRDIGINSPLHF
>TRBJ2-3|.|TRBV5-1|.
TGCGCCAGCAGCTGGCCTGGGGATACGCAGTATTTT
CASSWPGDTQYF
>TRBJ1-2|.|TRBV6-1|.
TGTGCCAGCAGTGAACAGGTTTACTATGGCTACACCTTC
CASSEQVYYGYTF
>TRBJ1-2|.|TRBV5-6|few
TGTGCCAGCACCCCACTTCTGCTATCCCCTAGCTATGGCTACACCTTC
CASTPLLLSPSYGYTF
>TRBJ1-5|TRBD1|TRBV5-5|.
TGTGCCAGCAGCCTAAGGACAGGGGGCCATCAGCCCCAGCATTTT
CASSLRTGGHQPQHF
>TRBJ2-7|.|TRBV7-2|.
TGTGCCAGCAGCTTAGCGGGCTCCTACGAGCAGTACTTC
CASSLAGSYEQYF
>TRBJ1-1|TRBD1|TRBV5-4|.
TGTGCCAGCAGCGCCGGGACAGGGTCTTGGAACACTGAAGCTTTCTTT
CASSAGTGSWNTEAFF
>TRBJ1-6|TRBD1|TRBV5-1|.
TGCGCCAGCAGCACGGCGGACAGGGTCACCCTCCACTTT
CASSTADRVTLHF
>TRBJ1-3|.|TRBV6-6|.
TGTGCCAGCAGTCCCTCCCAACTCTCTGGAAACACCATATATTTT
CASSPSQLSGNTIYF
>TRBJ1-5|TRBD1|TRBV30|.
TGTGCCTGGAACCCGACAGGGATCGATCAGCCCCAGCATTTT
CAWNPTGIDQPQHF
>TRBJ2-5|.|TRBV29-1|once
TGCAGCGTTGTGGGACGAGGGGCCGGTCAAGAGACCCAGTACTTC
CSVVGRGAGQETQYF
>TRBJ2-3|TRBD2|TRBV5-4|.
TGTGCCAGCAGCTTTAGCGGGAGCCTTACAGATACGCAGTATTTT
CASSFSGSLTDTQYF
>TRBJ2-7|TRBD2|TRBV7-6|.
TGTGCCAGCAGCCCCACGGGACTATCTCAATACGAGCAGTACTTC
CASSPTGLSQYEQYF
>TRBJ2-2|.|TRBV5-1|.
TGCGCCAGCAGTAACAACACTAACACCGGGGAGCTGTTTTTT
CASSNNTNTGELFF
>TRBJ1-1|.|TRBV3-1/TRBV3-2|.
TGTGCCAGCAGCAGGGAGAGATCCACTGAAGCTTTCTTT
CASSRERSTEAFF
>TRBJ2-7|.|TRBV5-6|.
TGTGCCAGCAGCTTGGGGACAGACTACTACGAGCAGTACTTC
CASSLGTDYYEQYF
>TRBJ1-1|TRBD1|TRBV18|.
TGTGCCAGCTCACCAGGTCTAGGACAGGGTGGTAACACTGAAGCTTTCTTT
CASSPGLGQGGNTEAFF
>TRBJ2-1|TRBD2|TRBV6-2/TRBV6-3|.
TGTGCCAGCAGTTCTCTAGCGGGAGGGCCTGATGAGCAGTTCTTC
CASSSLAGGPDEQFF
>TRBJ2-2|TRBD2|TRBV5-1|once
TGCGCCAGCAGCTTACTAGCGGGAGTGTCCGCCGGGGAGCTGTTTTTT
CASSLLAGVSAGELFF
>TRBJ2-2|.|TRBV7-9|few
TGTGCCAGCAGGACTCGGGGCACCGGGGAGCTGTTTTTT
CASRTRGTGELFF
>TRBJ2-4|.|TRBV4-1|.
TGCGCCAGCAGCCTCCCCCCCCGGGGGAGTCACATTCAGTACTTC
CASSLPPRGSHIQYF
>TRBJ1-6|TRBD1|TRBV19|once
TGTGCCAGTAGTAGTGGGACAGGGGGAAGTTCACCCCTCCACTTT
CASSSGTGGSSPLHF
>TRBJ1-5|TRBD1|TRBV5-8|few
TGTGCCAGCAGCTTGTGGACAGGGGATAGCAATCAGCCCCAGCATTTT
CASSLWTGDSNQPQHF